These T cell receptor beta chains were read from a single sample in a study of shared clonotypes between healthy human individuals. Generated by immunoSEQ multiplex PCR, the TCRdb table keeps only in-frame clones and is missing some. Among 550,000 to 600,000 clones listed, 95% to 98% were seen once. The sequencing input was naive CD8+ T cells sorted from blood. All receptors come from a man aged 25 to 40 in good health. Each CDR3 is given with its conserved first and last residue. The D gene is left open where the match is weak. The size field is filled for only some rows; it gives once, few, many or a size class.

v_gene	abundance	j_gene	d_gene	CDR3aa	CDR3nt
TRBV4-1	-	TRBJ2-7	TRBD1	CASSPHTGVPYEQYF	TGCGCCAGCAGCCCACATACAGGGGTCCCCTACGAGCAGTACTTC
TRBV13	-	TRBJ2-2	TRBD1	CASSSPGGANTGELFF	TGTGCCAGCAGCTCCCCAGGGGGCGCGAACACCGGGGAGCTGTTTTTT
TRBV14	-	TRBJ1-2	-	CASSQISGLGYTF	TGTGCCAGCAGCCAGATTTCAGGGTTAGGCTACACCTTC
TRBV4-1	-	TRBJ1-1	-	CASSQDLGAATEAFF	TGCGCCAGCAGCCAAGATCTTGGGGCGGCCACTGAAGCTTTCTTT
TRBV7-9	-	TRBJ1-2	-	CASSPPEVELSGYTF	TGTGCCAGCAGCCCCCCCGAGGTGGAACTATCCGGCTACACCTTC
TRBV9	-	TRBJ2-1	TRBD2	CASSVERGSGSNEQFF	TGTGCCAGCAGCGTAGAAAGGGGTAGCGGGAGCAATGAGCAGTTCTTC
TRBV6-5	once	TRBJ1-3	-	CASSYRGGSGNTIYF	TGTGCCAGCAGTTACCGGGGGGGCTCTGGAAACACCATATATTTT
TRBV7-8	-	TRBJ2-1	TRBD2	CASSPLPDSGGREQFF	TGTGCCAGCAGCCCCTTACCAGACAGCGGGGGTCGGGAGCAGTTCTTC
TRBV5-6	-	TRBJ2-7	-	CASSLGPEEYF	TGTGCCAGCAGCTTGGGACCAGAAGAGTACTTC
TRBV11-2	-	TRBJ2-7	TRBD2	CATLYGSGGEQYF	TGTGCCACCCTATACGGGAGCGGGGGCGAGCAGTACTTC
TRBV15	-	TRBJ1-1	-	CATSSPLLWGTEAFF	TGTGCCACCAGCAGTCCACTCTTATGGGGCACTGAAGCTTTCTTT
TRBV7-6	-	TRBJ2-3	TRBD2	CASSRTSGSGDTQYF	TGTGCCAGCAGTCGGACTAGCGGGAGTGGTGATACGCAGTATTTT
TRBV4-2	-	TRBJ2-7	TRBD1	CASSPGTGGTYEQYF	TGTGCCAGCAGCCCCGGGACAGGGGGGACCTACGAGCAGTACTTC
TRBV13	-	TRBJ2-5	-	CASSPSGETQYF	TGTGCCAGCAGCCCCTCGGGAGAGACCCAGTACTTC
TRBV28	-	TRBJ1-5	-	CASSLGWDSNQPQHF	TGTGCCAGCAGTTTGGGGTGGGATAGCAATCAGCCCCAGCATTTT
TRBV28	-	TRBJ2-5	-	CASSLWGGPKGGETQYF	TGTGCCAGCAGTTTATGGGGGGGGCCTAAGGGTGGTGAGACCCAGTACTTC
TRBV11-2	once	TRBJ2-7	TRBD2	CASSPGLAGAQLSYEQYF	TGTGCCAGCAGCCCGGGACTAGCGGGAGCCCAACTCTCCTACGAGCAGTACTTC
TRBV5-5	-	TRBJ2-7	-	CASSLSVGGTYEQYF	TGTGCCAGCAGCTTGTCGGTAGGTGGCACCTACGAGCAGTACTTC
TRBV9	-	TRBJ2-1	-	CASSVGGSVDEQFF	TGTGCCAGCAGCGTCGGGGGTAGCGTAGATGAGCAGTTCTTC
TRBV28	-	TRBJ1-2	TRBD1	CASITGGRGSYGYTF	TGTGCCAGCATAACAGGGGGCAGGGGTAGCTATGGCTACACCTTC
TRBV7-8	-	TRBJ2-7	-	CASSPEVVSYEQYF	TGTGCCAGCAGCCCCGAGGTGGTTTCCTACGAGCAGTACTTC
TRBV27	-	TRBJ1-5	TRBD1	CASSPGTGRGQPQHF	TGTGCCAGCAGTCCCGGGACAGGGAGGGGACAGCCCCAGCATTTT
TRBV5-4	-	TRBJ2-3	-	CASSLSGDTQYF	TGTGCCAGCAGCTTGTCTGGGGATACGCAGTATTTT
TRBV27	-	TRBJ2-7	-	CASSSSETGMLSYEQYF	TGTGCCAGCAGTTCGTCTGAGACAGGCATGCTCTCCTACGAGCAGTACTTC
TRBV29-1	-	TRBJ2-7	TRBD1	CSVHEFISGGRDEQYF	TGCAGCGTTCATGAGTTCATTTCAGGGGGAAGAGACGAGCAGTACTTC
TRBV5-6	-	TRBJ2-2	TRBD2	CASSLELALTGELFF	TGTGCCAGCAGCTTGGAACTAGCGCTCACCGGGGAGCTGTTTTTT
TRBV9	-	TRBJ2-2	-	CATEKGVGTGELFF	TGTGCCACCGAGAAAGGGGTTGGGACCGGGGAGCTGTTTTTT
TRBV12-2	-	TRBJ1-4	-	CASRLGEGQNEKLFF	TGTGCAAGTCGCTTAGGCGAGGGACAGAATGAAAAACTGTTTTTT
TRBV15	-	TRBJ2-7	TRBD1	CATSLQGQGKGEQYF	TGTGCCACCAGCTTACAGGGACAGGGAAAGGGCGAGCAGTACTTC
TRBV9	-	TRBJ1-1	-	CASSVEDRDEAFF	TGTGCCAGCAGCGTAGAGGACAGAGATGAAGCTTTCTTT
TRBV7-9	-	TRBJ2-3	TRBD2	CASSLASGGRGTDTQYF	TGTGCCAGCAGCTTAGCGTCGGGAGGGAGGGGCACAGATACGCAGTATTTT
TRBV5-6	-	TRBJ2-1	TRBD1	CASSFRRGRNEQFF	TGTGCCAGCAGCTTCCGCAGGGGGCGAAATGAGCAGTTCTTC
TRBV7-2	-	TRBJ1-4	-	CASSLGRQRNEKLFF	TGTGCCAGCAGCTTAGGGCGCCAACGAAATGAAAAACTGTTTTTT
TRBV7-9	-	TRBJ2-7	TRBD1	CASSLTPVDRGQYYEQYF	TGTGCCAGCAGCTTAACGCCAGTTGACAGGGGGCAGTACTACGAGCAGTACTTC
TRBV2	-	TRBJ1-2	-	CASQTNYGYTF	TGTGCCAGCCAGACTAACTATGGCTACACCTTC
TRBV7-6	-	TRBJ2-7	TRBD1	CASSSTQGLGDEQYF	TGTGCCAGCAGCTCAACACAGGGGTTGGGTGACGAGCAGTACTTC
TRBV5-1	-	TRBJ2-1	-	CASSVGTPDEQFF	TGCGCCAGCAGCGTCGGGACTCCCGATGAGCAGTTCTTC
TRBV5-8	-	TRBJ1-5	-	CASSLEPRVNQPQHF	TGTGCCAGCAGCTTGGAACCCAGAGTCAATCAGCCCCAGCATTTT
TRBV5-6	-	TRBJ1-5	-	CASSSLNQPQHF	TGTGCCAGCAGCTCACTCAATCAGCCCCAGCATTTT
TRBV4-3	-	TRBJ2-7	TRBD1	CASSQDRAGGDEQYF	TGCGCCAGCAGCCAAGATCGGGCAGGGGGTGACGAGCAGTACTTC
TRBV2	-	TRBJ2-1	-	CASSWTIDEQFF	TGTGCCAGCAGTTGGACTATTGATGAGCAGTTCTTC
TRBV6-1	-	TRBJ1-2	-	CATDSLSTYGYTF	TGTGCCACCGACAGCTTAAGTACCTATGGCTACACCTTC
TRBV19	-	TRBJ2-1	-	CASSIGRPISYNEQFF	TGTGCCAGTAGTATAGGCAGGCCTATCTCCTACAATGAGCAGTTCTTC
TRBV28	-	TRBJ2-7	-	CASSLYRLAPSYEQYF	TGTGCCAGCAGTTTATACCGCCTAGCCCCGTCCTACGAGCAGTACTTC